This TCR beta chain was documented in a study of T cells in localized non-small cell lung cancer. Clones were read by immunoSEQ multiplex PCR, and TCRdb kept only the in-frame ones, dropping some. Of about 910 clones listed, under 20% are singletons. Sample share makes this clone large. What it recognizes is unknown. Study-wide results and limits: Adjacent uninvolved lung had the highest clonality, suggesting focused antigen responses.

This CDR3 has 13 amino acids. Germline V lookup: CDR1 KGHSH, CDR2 LQKENI. V was cut by 4 bases and J by 5 bases, with 11 bases left in between. This TCR came from a female donor over 55 with stage I squamous cell lung carcinoma. Material: lung tumor tissue, obtained before any cancer treatment. The chain combines TRBV18 with TRBJ1-1; D not resolved. The CDR3 coding sequence is TGTGCCAGCTCACTTCCGGATAGGACTGAAGCTTTCTTT. Translation gives CASSLPDRTEAFF.